One and the same sample provided the 16 T cell receptor beta chains below, sequenced in a study of vaccination effects on CD4 cells after COVID-19. Antigen-specific CD4+ T cells were expanded with viral peptide pools in the ViraFEST assay before sequencing. After roughly 10 days in culture, the CD4+ T cells were isolated. Two-dose vaccination with either BNT162b2 or mRNA-1273 was given to the participants. The protocol was immunoSEQ multiplex PCR, while the TCRdb copy is restricted to in-frame clones and leaves out a portion. Found here are some 14,000 clones, over 60% of them singletons; the top ten hold approximately 8.9%. No antigen has been identified for these receptors. Sequencing was performed on CD4+ T cells from PBMCs cultured with SARS-CoV-2 spike peptides, taken after COVID-19 vaccination. All receptors derive from a human donor who received a COVID-19 vaccine.

The chain recombines TRBV5-4 with TRBJ2-1; tentatively, D is TRBD1 (6 bases). The V and J ends lost 0 bases and 5 bases respectively, with 9 bases between them. This CDR3 contains 14 residues. CDR1 and CDR2 (germline): SGHNT, YYREEE (reference sequence). The CDR3 region is CASSLDRVDNEQFF. The CDR3 DNA reads TGTGCCAGCAGCTTGGACAGGGTAGACAATGAGCAGTTCTTC.

CDR3 region: CASSQELAGIYEQYF. The DNA of the CDR3 is TGCGCCAGCAGCCAAGAGCTAGCGGGGATCTACGAGCAGTACTTC. V usage is TRBV4-1 and J usage is TRBJ2-7, with 9 bases aligning to TRBD2. This CDR3 contains 15 residues. CDR1 MGHRA and CDR2 YSYEKL come from the germline V gene. V lost 0 bases, J lost 3 bases, and 3 bases stayed unmatched.

A few counts support this clone. This chain joins TRBV7-9 and TRBJ2-5, with 8 bases that match TRBD2. The germline CDR1 and CDR2 sequences are SEHNR and FQNEAQ (reference sequence). J lost 0 bases, V lost 4 bases, and 7 bases had no gene match. CDR3 length: 16 amino acids. The CDR3 nucleotides are TGTGCCAGCAGCTCTAGACTAGCGCCCAACCAAGAGACCCAGTACTTC. This codes for CASSSRLAPNQETQYF. Drawing the rest from reference TRBV7-9 and TRBJ2-5, the complete variable domain is DTGVSQNPRHKITKRGQNVTFRCDPISEHNRLYWYRQTLGQGPEFLTYFQNEAQLEKSRLLSDRFSAERPKGSFSTLEIQRTEQGDSAMYLCASSSRLAPNQETQYFGPGTRLLVL.

In DNA, the CDR3 is TGTGCCAGCATCTCACCGCACACAGATACGCAGTATTTT. Translated, it gives CASISPHTDTQYF. This chain uses TRBV28 with TRBJ2-3; D unresolved. Germline V lookup: CDR1 MDHEN, CDR2 SYDVKM. CDR3 length: 13 amino acids. V was cut by 7 bases and J by 2 bases, with 10 bases left in between. The full variable domain, rest sourced from reference TRBV28 and TRBJ2-3, is DVKVTQSSRYLVKRTGEKVFLECVQDMDHENMFWYRQDPGLGLRLIYFSYDVKMKEKGDIPEGYSVSREKKERFSLILESASTNQTSMYLCASISPHTDTQYFGPGTRLTVL.

This chain uses TRBV3-1 (or the pseudogene TRBV3-2) with TRBJ1-2; D is ambiguous. V gave up 1 base and J gave up 8 bases, with 8 bases separating them. The CDR3 loop spans 12 amino acids. CDR1 is LGHDT, CDR2 YNNKEL, per germline (reference sequence). The CDR3 region has the DNA TGTGCCAGCAGCCAAGTCTCCAAAGGCTACACCTTC. Protein product: CASSQVSKGYTF.

By sample fraction, this clone is large. This sequence joins TRBV3-1 (or the pseudogene TRBV3-2) and TRBJ1-2; D may be TRBD1 (6 bases). V was clipped by 4 bases and J by 4 bases, with 7 bases between them. This CDR3 spans 12 amino acids. The germline CDR1 and CDR2 sequences are LGHDT and YNNKEL (reference sequence). DNA for the CDR3: TGTGCCAGCAGCCTCAGGGGCTATGGCTACACCTTC. Its protein is CASSLRGYGYTF.

This clone was observed a few times. This chain connects TRBV27 to TRBJ1-2, with 9 positions matching TRBD1. There are 14 residues in the CDR3. Germline loops: CDR1 MNHEY, CDR2 SMNVEV (reference sequence). The V gene end was trimmed by 5 bases and the J gene end by 8 bases; junction bases not matched to a gene: 9. The CDR3 bases are TGTGCCAGCAGTAACGGACAGGGGAGGTGGGGCTACACCTTC. Encoded protein: CASSNGQGRWGYTF.

The chain couples TRBV7-2 to TRBJ2-4, with 10 positions matching TRBD1. The CDR3 loop spans 15 amino acids. V shed 6 bases and J 5 bases; nucleotides not matched to a gene: 7. CDR1 SGHTA and CDR2 FQGNSA come from the germline V gene. The CDR3: CASRIGTGAQNIQYF. DNA for the CDR3: TGTGCCAGCAGAATTGGGACAGGGGCACAAAACATTCAGTACTTC.

The chain links TRBV7-8 to TRBJ2-5, with D unresolved. The CDR3 extends over 14 amino acids. Trimming left V 4 bases short and J 4 bases short, with 13 bases between. From germline, CDR1 is SGHVS and CDR2 FQNEAQ. The CDR3 DNA reads as TGTGCCAGCAGCTCAGCCTGGGGTTTAGAGACCCAGTACTTC. Protein: CASSSAWGLETQYF.

This clone was seen more than once but under ten times. The chain combines TRBV7-2 with TRBJ2-1, with TRBD1 identical over 7 bases. From germline, CDR1 is SGHTA and CDR2 FQGNSA. The CDR3 extends over 15 amino acids. Trimming at V came to 3 bases and at J to 3 bases, leaving 5 bases not matched to a gene. As DNA, the CDR3 is TGTGCCAGCAGCTTTAGACAGGGTGGCTACAATGAGCAGTTCTTC. The encoded protein is CASSFRQGGYNEQFF.

The table lists this clone with a count of one. The chain links TRBV6-2 or TRBV6-3 to TRBJ2-2, with D possibly matching TRBD1 (5 bases). The V and J ends lost 6 bases and 6 bases respectively, with 17 bases between them. The V gene's germline CDR1 is MNHEY and CDR2 SVGEGT. The CDR3 loop spans 15 amino acids. The CDR3 DNA is TGTGCCAGCAGCCCAGGACAAGGGAAACCCGGGGAGCTGTTTTTT. Translation gives CASSPGQGKPGELFF.

The chain combines TRBV7-9 with TRBJ2-3; 9 nucleotides line up with TRBD2. V shed 5 bases, J shed 5 bases, and the junction held 11 bases outside the gene matches. Germline CDR1 and CDR2: SEHNR and FQNEAQ (reference sequence). The length of the CDR3 is 16 residues. For the CDR3, the DNA is TGTGCCAGCAGCCTCGTAGTAGCGGGAGAAATAGATACGCAGTATTTT. It codes for CASSLVVAGEIDTQYF. Together with reference TRBV7-9 and TRBJ2-3, the CDR3 gives the full variable domain: DTGVSQNPRHKITKRGQNVTFRCDPISEHNRLYWYRQTLGQGPEFLTYFQNEAQLEKSRLLSDRFSAERPKGSFSTLEIQRTEQGDSAMYLCASSLVVAGEIDTQYFGPGTRLTVL.

The chain uses TRBV20-1 and TRBJ1-2; no firm D call. This CDR3 comprises 14 residues. The V gene lost 3 bases and the J gene lost 2 bases, with 13 bases spanning the gap. Germline CDR1 and CDR2: DFQATT and SNEGSKA (reference sequence). The CDR3 nucleotides are TGCAGTGCTAGTCCCCGGGCAGTCAACTATGGCTACACCTTC. It is translated as CSASPRAVNYGYTF.

This clone has only a few counts. The genes are TRBV25-1 and TRBJ1-2, with 10 bases identical to TRBD1. J gave up 4 bases and V 3 bases, and 5 bases lay outside the gene matches. Germline lookup yields CDR1 MGHDK and CDR2 SYGVNS. The CDR3 contains 15 residues. Here the CDR3 reads CASSDPGTGVYGYTF. The CDR3 DNA follows: TGTGCCAGCAGTGATCCCGGGACAGGGGTCTATGGCTACACCTTC.

The V gene is TRBV3-1 (or the pseudogene TRBV3-2), the J gene TRBJ1-4; TRBD1 is a possible D gene (5 bases). The CDR3 runs 14 residues. The germline V gene has CDR1 LGHDT and CDR2 YNNKEL (reference sequence). V dropped 2 bases and J dropped 7 bases, with 11 bases sitting between them. The CDR3 DNA is TGTGCCAGCAGCCAACCCGGGGGGAGTGAAAAACTGTTTTTT. Its protein is CASSQPGGSEKLFF.

This clone has more than one count but fewer than ten. The genes are TRBV28 and TRBJ1-2; D might be TRBD1 (5 bases). Trimming removed 8 bases from V and 4 bases from J, with 20 bases in between. The CDR3 totals 15 residues. Germline V gene sequence: CDR1 MDHEN, CDR2 SYDVKM. CDR3 sequence (DNA): TGTGCCAGCGGCCCGGGGCAGCGTCCCCCCTATGGCTACACCTTC. It translates to CASGPGQRPPYGYTF.